Listed here are 6 T cell receptor beta chains from one sample, sequenced in a study of blood T cell repertoires in COVID-19. Profiling relied on immunoSEQ multiplex PCR, and the TCRdb table lists in-frame clones only, not all of them. The repertoire consists of roughly 160,000 clones, with 85% occurring once and the leading ten covering 1% to 1.2%. Sequencing was carried out using peripheral blood. The receptors were sampled from a man between 35 and 55 years old with acute or convalescent COVID-19.

This rearrangement joins TRBV24-1 to TRBJ2-5; 7 bases map to TRBD2. The junction had 6 bases not matched to a gene; V was cut back by 1 base and J by 2 bases. The CDR3 contains 16 residues. Germline V gene sequence: CDR1 KGHDR, CDR2 SFDVKD. CDR3 residues: CATSDFPGLGQETQYF. For the CDR3, the DNA is TGTGCCACCAGTGATTTTCCCGGACTAGGACAAGAGACCCAGTACTTC.

This clone came up a few times. The J gene is TRBJ1-2, the V gene TRBV4-2, with 11 bases matching TRBD1. J gave up 6 bases and V 3 bases, and 6 bases lay outside the gene matches. The CDR3 has 15 amino acids. Per germline, CDR1 LGHNA and CDR2 YNFKEQ. The CDR3 DNA sequence: TGTGCCAGCAGCCACGGACAGGGGGCCTTCGATGGCTACACCTTC. Translation gives CASSHGQGAFDGYTF.

This clone appeared a few times. One junction end disagrees with the germline gene, perhaps due to a read error. The chain has TRBV10-3 and TRBJ1-1; D is ambiguous. The CDR3 runs 12 residues. Germline V gives CDR1 ENHRY, CDR2 SYGVKD. As DNA, the CDR3 is TGTGCCATCAGTGAGTCATTGGGCGCGAAAGGATTT. It translates to CAISESLGAKGF.

In its sample, this clone was seen a few times. CDR3 bases: TGTGCCAGCAGCCCTTGGACTAGTTCCGATACGCAGTATTTT. It encodes CASSPWTSSDTQYF. The chain has TRBV7-8 and TRBJ2-3; 7 bases align to TRBD2. V lost 5 bases and J lost 6; bases outside the gene matches: 8. Germline V gives CDR1 SGHVS, CDR2 FQNEAQ. The CDR3 length is 14 residues.

This chain joins TRBV9 and TRBJ1-3; no reliable D call. With 0 bases removed from V and 2 bases from J, the gap between germline ends came to 9 bases. The CDR3 sequence is 15 residues long. Germline V gene sequence: CDR1 SGDLS, CDR2 YYNGEE. The CDR3 here is CASSVGGEAGNTIYF. The CDR3 DNA reads TGTGCCAGCAGCGTAGGCGGGGAGGCTGGAAACACCATATATTTT.

The J gene is TRBJ2-3, the V gene TRBV5-1; TRBD2 matches at 9 bases. This CDR3 comprises 16 residues. The V gene end was trimmed by 4 bases and the J gene end by 2 bases; junction bases not matched to a gene: 8. Germline values: CDR1 SGHRS, CDR2 YFSETQ. CDR3 in DNA: TGCGCCAGCAGCGGCGGGGGGGCCTTGTCCACAGATACGCAGTATTTT. Protein sequence: CASSGGGALSTDTQYF. Filled out from reference TRBV5-1 and TRBJ2-3, the complete variable domain reads KAGVTQTPRYLIKTRGQQVTLSCSPISGHRSVSWYQQTPGQGLQFLFEYFSETQRNKGNFPGRFSGRQFSNSRSEMNVSTLELGDSALYLCASSGGGALSTDTQYFGPGTRLTVL.